This T cell receptor beta chain came from a study of T cell clonality in common variable immunodeficiency. The study, taken as a whole, reports: Reportedly, TCR beta sequences from common variable immunodeficiency showed fewer deletions and N-nucleotide insertions.

CDR1 is SGHRS and CDR2 is YFSETQ in the germline V gene. The CDR3 loop spans 14 amino acids. V gave up 4 bases and J gave up 1 base; unmatched junction bases: 4. The table lists this clone with many counts. Its target is not known. From the germline J gene comes the end of the CDR3, since the read stops 3 residues before it. Clones were read by immunoSEQ multiplex PCR, and TCRdb kept only the in-frame ones, dropping some. Recorded here are about 34,000 clones, none singletons. CVID subjects were some 15 female and approximately 30 male, aged roughly 9 to 64. The receptor comes from a human donor with common variable immunodeficiency. Sample: peripheral blood mononuclear cells. This chain uses TRBV5-1 with TRBJ1-1; 7 nucleotides agree with TRBD1. The part of the CDR3 DNA that was read is TGCGCCAGCAGCGCACAGGGGAGGAACACTGAA. It specifies CASSAQGRNTE. The full CDR3 protein reads CASSAQGRNTEAFF.